This T cell receptor (beta chain) is from a study of T-cell reconstitution after alpha-beta-depleted transplantation in children. Only a few counts were recorded for this clonotype. The TCRbeta library was prepared with unique molecular identifiers. TCRdb redid the calling of the PCR reads with MiXCR, one entry per CDR3 protein. The table lists around 380,000 distinct CDR3 sequences, roughly 10% of them singletons. V shed 4 bases and J 6 bases; nucleotides not matched to a gene: 13. The germline V gene has CDR1 SGDLS and CDR2 YYNGEE. This CDR3 spans 17 amino acids. The clonotype originates from a human donor who donated a stem cell graft to a child with acute myeloid leukemia. The sample consisted of PBMCs from the stem cell graft donor, taken from the stem cell graft. This sequence joins TRBV9 and TRBJ2-3, with TRBD2 matching 11 bases. CDR3 amino acids: CASSLTTTSGMGDTQYF. CDR3 DNA: TGTGCCAGCAGCCTAACGACGACTAGCGGGATGGGGGATACGCAGTATTTT.